The clone carrying this TCR beta chain was detected a few times. The data are from a study of beta chain features in type 1 diabetes. Expressed TCRB transcripts were sequenced after all isolated RNA was converted to cDNA. Data came from immunoSEQ multiplex PCR; TCRdb stores just in-frame clones and leaves some out. In the table there are about 620,000 clones, 15% to 19% of which are singletons. Germline CDR1 and CDR2: LGHNA and YSLEER. J lost 2 bases, V lost 4 bases, and 3 bases had no gene match. The length of the CDR3 is 15 residues. Averaging roughly 100 mL, one heparinised blood draw was given by each donor.

The V call is TRBV4-3, the J call TRBJ2-3, with 10 bases aligning to TRBD1. This TCR was sampled from a man between 18 and 29 years old in good health. Sequencing used naive CD4+ T cells from blood. CDR3 DNA sequence: TGCGCCAGCAGCCTCGGACAGGGGGACACAGATACGCAGTATTTT. It is translated as CASSLGQGDTDTQYF.